Listed here are 25 T cell receptor beta chains from one sample, sequenced in a study of shared clonotypes between healthy human individuals. The data were produced by immunoSEQ multiplex PCR, yet TCRdb's version contains in-frame clones alone and is incomplete. The sample includes more than 900,000 clones, approximately 78% seen only once; the top ten take 0.55% to 0.7%. The sample consisted of memory CD4+ T cells from PBMCs. Subset of the sample: CD45RA-negative fraction. These receptors came from a man younger than 30 in good health. Some clones in this sample may be carry-over from other donors' samples.

This clone was observed a handful of times. CDR3 coding DNA: TGTGCCAGCAGCCCCCCTCGACAGAACACTGAAGCTTTCTTT. It codes for CASSPPRQNTEAFF. V usage is TRBV28 and J usage is TRBJ1-1; D uncertain. V was pared by 6 bases and J by 1 base, with 12 bases between. CDR3 length: 14 residues. Germline V lookup: CDR1 MDHEN, CDR2 SYDVKM.

The chain recombines TRBV14 with TRBJ2-3; the D is unclear. Germline assignment: CDR1 SGHDN and CDR2 FVKESK. This CDR3 is 12 amino acids long. V shed 1 base and J shed 9 bases, with 8 bases lying between them. The CDR3 sequence: CASSQAVTTQYF. CDR3 nucleotide sequence: TGTGCCAGCAGCCAAGCCGTCACCACGCAGTATTTT.

V is TRBV5-4 and J is TRBJ2-3, with 8 bases lining up with TRBD1. Trimming took 4 bases from V and 2 from J; bases not matched to a gene: 9. The CDR3 has 16 amino acids. Germline V gene lookup returns CDR1 SGHNT and CDR2 YYREEE (reference sequence). CDR3 nucleotides: TGTGCCAGCAGCGGACGACAGGGGACCAACACAGATACGCAGTATTTT. Its translation: CASSGRQGTNTDTQYF.

This clone was recorded only once. V and J are TRBV2 and TRBJ1-5; 7 bases line up with TRBD1. With 5 bases clipped from V and 6 bases from J, the junction kept 7 bases outside the gene matches. The CDR3 runs to 14 residues. The germline gives CDR1 SNHLY, CDR2 FYNNEI. For the CDR3, the DNA is TGTGCCAGCAGTCTATCCGGGGACAGTCAGCCCCAGCATTTT. It yields the protein CASSLSGDSQPQHF.

V gene TRBV5-4 combines with J gene TRBJ2-1; TRBD2 is a possible D gene (5 bases). CDR3 length equals 15 residues. V was clipped by 1 base and J by 2 bases, with 10 bases between them. Germline V CDR1 and CDR2: SGHNT, YYREEE (reference sequence). The CDR3 DNA reads TGTGCCAGCAGCTTGTCCTTGGGAGCCTACAATGAGCAGTTCTTC. It codes for CASSLSLGAYNEQFF.

This clone was detected once. V gene TRBV28 combines with J gene TRBJ2-5, with D possibly being TRBD2 (7 bases). V lost 5 bases and J lost 2, with 12 bases in between. The CDR3 runs 14 residues. Germline CDR1 and CDR2: MDHEN and SYDVKM. CDR3 in DNA: TGTGCCAGCAGTCCCAGGGGAGGGCAAGAGACCCAGTACTTC. Protein: CASSPRGGQETQYF.

This clone was counted a few times. V gene TRBV5-1 combines with J gene TRBJ2-1, with 9 bases lining up with TRBD2. Germline V lookup: CDR1 SGHRS, CDR2 YFSETQ. V lost 4 bases to trimming and J lost 8 bases; unmatched junction nucleotides: 7. There are 14 residues in the CDR3. CDR3 nucleotide sequence: TGCGCCAGCAGCAGGGGAGTAGCGGGAGATGAGCAGTTCTTC. Its translation is CASSRGVAGDEQFF.

This chain connects TRBV30 to TRBJ1-5, with a tentative D call TRBD1 (5 bases). CDR3 length: 15 residues. V was clipped by 2 bases and J by 6 bases, with 17 bases between them. Germline values: CDR1 GTSNPN, CDR2 SVGIG (reference sequence). CDR3 sequence: CAWSPLNAGSQPQHF. DNA of the CDR3: TGTGCCTGGAGTCCATTAAACGCAGGGTCTCAGCCCCAGCATTTT.

A remark on this clone: Since a much larger clone is just one base distant, this may be a read error. Additional DNA sequences in this sample encode the identical CDR3. V gene TRBV5-1 combines with J gene TRBJ1-3; D unresolved. Germline V gene sequence: CDR1 SGHRS, CDR2 YFSETQ. This CDR3 has 15 residues. CDR3 sequence: CASSLGALSGNTIYF. The CDR3 region has the DNA TGCGCCAGCAGCTTGGGGGCACTATCTGGAAACACTATATATTTT.

The V call is TRBV6-1, the J call TRBJ2-3; D is unclear. The V gene's germline CDR1 is MNHNS and CDR2 SASEGT. The length of the CDR3 is 14 residues. V gave up 7 bases and J gave up 3 bases, with 14 bases separating them. CDR3 coding DNA: TGTGCCAGCAAGTTCATAGAGGAGACAGATACGCAGTATTTT. It is translated as CASKFIEETDTQYF.

As concerns this clone: It is likely a read error: a sequence one base away is far more abundant. Other nucleotide sequences in the sample specify the same CDR3. This chain links TRBV2 with TRBJ2-3; D is unresolved. This CDR3 has 11 residues. Germline values: CDR1 SNHLY, CDR2 FYNNEI. V shed 6 bases and J shed 2 bases, with 3 bases lying between them. CDR3 in amino acids: CASSVTDTQYF. The CDR3 DNA sequence: TGTGCCAGCAGCGTCACAGATACGCAGTATTTT.

The rearrangement joins TRBV27 to TRBJ2-2; D remains ambiguous. Trimming stripped 8 bases from V and 5 bases from J, with 15 bases between. Germline V gives CDR1 MNHEY, CDR2 SMNVEV (reference sequence). CDR3 size: 14 residues. The CDR3 bases are TGTGCCAGCCCAGCCCGAGGCTGTACCGGGGAGCTGTTTTTT. Its translation: CASPARGCTGELFF.

The chain carries TRBV4-1 and TRBJ1-1; TRBD1 might be the D (5 bases). Per germline, CDR1 MGHRA and CDR2 YSYEKL. V dropped 4 bases and J dropped 4 bases, with 10 bases sitting between them. The CDR3 totals 13 residues. This CDR3 is CASSRGVGTEAFF. The CDR3 bases are TGCGCCAGCAGCCGAGGGGTAGGCACTGAAGCTTTCTTT.

In its sample, this clone was seen once. V is TRBV5-1 and J is TRBJ1-3; D remains ambiguous. The germline V and J ends were trimmed by 0 bases and 0 bases, with 10 bases remaining between them. Germline V lookup: CDR1 SGHRS, CDR2 YFSETQ. The CDR3 runs 16 residues. The CDR3 nucleotides read TGCGCCAGCAGCTTGGTACAATCAAGCTCTGGAAACACCATATATTTT. This sequence encodes CASSLVQSSSGNTIYF.

About this clone: A much bigger clone sits one base away, suggesting this may be a read error. This same CDR3 is encoded by further DNA sequences in the sample. The chain couples TRBV20-1 to TRBJ2-5; D remains ambiguous. The CDR3 contains 11 residues. The V end lost 5 bases, the J end lost 5 bases, and 9 bases lay between the germline ends. Germline-derived CDR1 and CDR2 are DFQATT and SNEGSKA (reference sequence). The CDR3 loop reads CSAALWETQYF. The CDR3 coding sequence is TGCAGTGCTGCCCTCTGGGAGACCCAGTACTTC.

The CDR3 spells CASSPRDRSEKLFF. In nucleotides, the CDR3 is TGTGCCAGCAGCCCCCGGGACAGATCTGAAAAACTGTTTTTT. V usage is TRBV5-8 and J usage is TRBJ1-4; 7 bases are shared with TRBD1. Germline V gives CDR1 SGHTS, CDR2 YDEGEE. V gave up 4 bases and J gave up 7 bases; unmatched junction bases: 7. The length of the CDR3 is 14 residues.

The chain employs TRBV6-5 and TRBJ2-7; 10 bases are a match to TRBD2. The CDR3 runs 13 residues. The germline V gene encodes CDR1 MNHEY and CDR2 SVGAGI. J lost 5 bases, V lost 4 bases, and 2 bases had no gene match. CDR3 region: CASSSLAGDEQYF. The CDR3, as DNA: TGTGCCAGCAGTTCCCTAGCGGGAGACGAGCAGTACTTC.

This rearrangement joins TRBV27 to TRBJ2-4; D is possibly TRBD1 or TRBD2 (6 bases each). The CDR3 totals 19 residues. Between the trimmed V and J ends, which lost 6 bases and 2 bases, there was a span of 26 bases. CDR1 is MNHEY and CDR2 is SMNVEV in the germline V gene (reference sequence). CDR3 in DNA: TGTGCCAGCAGACGGACATCGGGGGCTGGGGTAGTATCCAAAAACATTCAGTACTTC. Encoded protein: CASRRTSGAGVVSKNIQYF.

This clone was found once. The gene calls are TRBV5-6 and TRBJ2-1; D might be TRBD2 (5 bases). V dropped 3 bases and J dropped 3 bases, with 16 bases sitting between them. This CDR3 is 16 amino acids long. Germline V gene lookup returns CDR1 SGHDT and CDR2 YYEEEE. CDR3 region: CASSSLGSGGYNEQFF. For the CDR3, the DNA is TGTGCCAGCAGCTCATTAGGGAGCGGCGGCTACAATGAGCAGTTCTTC.

This clone was counted once. At one end, the junction sequence differs from germline, possibly due to a read error. The J gene is TRBJ1-4, the V gene TRBV5-1; the D is unclear. Germline assignment: CDR1 SGHRS and CDR2 YFSETQ. The CDR3 is 14 amino acids. In DNA, the CDR3 is TGCGCCAGCAGGTTGGGCCAGAATAATGAAAAACTGTTTTTT. It yields the protein CASRLGQNNEKLFF.

In regard to this clone: Other DNA sequences in the sample encode the same CDR3. The chain joins TRBV11-2 to TRBJ2-7; 10 nucleotides agree with TRBD2. Looked up from germline, CDR1 is SGHAT and CDR2 is FQNNGV. J gave up 4 bases and V 1 base, and 1 base lay outside the gene matches. The CDR3 sequence is 14 residues long. The CDR3 reads CASSLGTSGYEQYF. CDR3 nucleotides: TGTGCCAGCAGCTTAGGGACTAGCGGTTACGAGCAGTACTTC.

This clone was seen more than once but under ten times. This chain uses TRBV29-1 with TRBJ2-1; 11 bases line up with TRBD2. The V segment lost 4 bases and the J segment 9 bases; nucleotides outside the gene matches: 11. The CDR3 loop spans 15 amino acids. The germline V gene has CDR1 SQVTM and CDR2 ANQGSEA. CDR3 in amino acids: CSVGRASGRYGEQFF. The CDR3 region has the DNA TGCAGCGTTGGGCGGGCTAGCGGGAGGTATGGTGAGCAGTTCTTC.

The rearrangement joins TRBV15 to TRBJ1-1; D is possibly TRBD1 (5 bases). V shed 0 bases and J shed 6 bases, with 14 bases lying between them. Germline CDR1 is LNHNV and CDR2 is YYDKDF (reference sequence). This CDR3 has 15 residues. Written as DNA, the CDR3 is TGTGCCACCAGCAGAGATGCGATGGGACGGGCTGAAGCTTTCTTT. Translated, it gives CATSRDAMGRAEAFF. The full variable domain, its missing parts supplied by reference TRBV15 and TRBJ1-1, is DAMVIQNPRYQVTQFGKPVTLSCSQTLNHNVMYWYQQKSSQAPKLLFHYYDKDFNNEADTPDNFQSRRPNTSFCFLDIRSPGLGDTAMYLCATSRDAMGRAEAFFGQGTRLTVV.

The gene calls are TRBV5-1 and TRBJ2-5; D is unclear. Trimming left V 4 bases short and J 4 bases short, with 14 bases between. The CDR3 extends over 14 amino acids. Looked up from germline, CDR1 is SGHRS and CDR2 is YFSETQ. This CDR3 is CASSRVGYAETQYF. The DNA for the CDR3 is TGCGCCAGCAGCCGGGTGGGGTACGCAGAGACCCAGTACTTC.

V is TRBV5-6 and J is TRBJ1-2; D gene uncertain. Germline V gene lookup returns CDR1 SGHDT and CDR2 YYEEEE. V was pared by 0 bases and J by 8 bases, with 8 bases between. The CDR3 covers 12 residues. The DNA for the CDR3 is TGTGCCAGCAGCTTGGGGACTCAAGGCTACACCTTC. This gives the protein CASSLGTQGYTF.